The present TCR beta chain was sequenced within a study of identical twins. Trimming removed 3 bases at V and 3 bases at J, with 6 bases between. This CDR3 has 14 residues. Looked up from germline, CDR1 is SGHVS and CDR2 is FQNEAQ. TCRdb re-called the 5' RACE reads with MiXCR, one entry per CDR3 protein. The table includes over 550,000 distinct CDR3 sequences, 7.1% detected once. This clonotype was seen a few times. This sample also belongs to another study, concerning yellow fever vaccine responses in identical twins.

V usage is TRBV7-8 and J usage is TRBJ1-6; D gene uncertain. This TCR derives from a woman between 18 and 29 years old in good health. Sequencing used PBMCs. The CDR3 DNA follows: TGTGCCAGCAGCTTTAACAGCTATAATTCACCCCTCCACTTT. Translation: CASSFNSYNSPLHF. Drawing the rest from reference TRBV7-8 and TRBJ1-6, the complete variable domain is GAGVSQSPRYKVAKRGQDVALRCDPISGHVSLFWYQQALGQGPEFLTYFQNEAQLDKSGLPSDRFFAERPEGSVSTLKIQRTQQEDSAVYLCASSFNSYNSPLHFGNGTRLTVT.